The rows below give T cell receptor beta chains drawn from one sample of a study of blood T cell repertoires in COVID-19. Produced via immunoSEQ multiplex PCR; TCRdb's table is partial and in-frame only. Among about 59,000 clones listed, roughly 90% were seen once. Sequenced: peripheral blood. Receptor source: a man older than 75 with acute or convalescent COVID-19. Each CDR3 is given with its conserved first and last residue. The D gene is left open where the match is weak. Rows may omit the clone size; those that give it use once, few, many or a size class.

v_call	cdr3_length	j_call	clone_size	d_call	cdr3_aa	cdr3_nt
TRBV11-2	14	TRBJ1-5	.	.	CASSLDMTGEPQHF	TGTGCCAGCAGCTTAGATATGACGGGGGAGCCCCAGCATTTT
TRBV5-6	16	TRBJ1-2	.	TRBD1	CASSYPTGAVGGGYTF	TGTGCCAGCAGCTACCCAACAGGGGCCGTCGGGGGCGGCTACACCTTC
TRBV2	19	TRBJ2-3	once	TRBD2	CASSEGLAGGPIDTDTQYF	TGTGCCAGCAGTGAAGGACTAGCGGGGGGGCCCATCGACACAGATACGCAGTATTTT
TRBV5-1	17	TRBJ2-6	.	.	CASSFRGDYSGANVLTF	TGCGCCAGCAGCTTCCGGGGTGACTACTCTGGGGCCAACGTCCTGACTTTC
TRBV5-4	17	TRBJ1-1	.	TRBD1	CASSLPTGPPMNTEAFF	TGTGCCAGCAGCCTCCCGACAGGGCCTCCTATGAACACTGAAGCTTTCTTT
TRBV30	14	TRBJ2-7	.	TRBD2	CAWSAPGTSGLGYF	TGTGCCTGGAGTGCCCCCGGGACCTCGGGACTAGGGTACTTC
TRBV9	17	TRBJ2-5	.	TRBD2	CASSPQGLAGYQETQYF	TGTGCCAGCAGCCCCCAGGGACTAGCGGGCTACCAAGAGACCCAGTACTTC
TRBV3-1/TRBV3-2	13	TRBJ2-5	few	.	CASSRQDQETQYF	TGTGCCAGCAGCCGACAGGATCAAGAGACCCAGTACTTC
TRBV30	15	TRBJ1-2	.	TRBD1	CAWSGRQGGIYGYTF	TGTGCCTGGAGTGGGCGACAGGGGGGGATCTATGGCTACACCTTC
TRBV27	16	TRBJ2-7	.	TRBD1	CASSLSIGTGSYEQYF	TGTGCCAGCAGTTTATCGATCGGGACAGGTTCCTACGAGCAGTACTTC
TRBV5-5	14	TRBJ2-5	once	.	CASSPTGGVETQYF	TGTGCCAGCAGCCCTACCGGGGGAGTAGAGACCCAGTACTTC
TRBV18	16	TRBJ2-5	.	.	CASSPPGRRVGETQYF	TGTGCCAGCTCACCACCAGGGAGAAGAGTAGGAGAGACCCAGTACTTC
TRBV4-1	14	TRBJ2-4	.	.	CASSQGVWESIQYF	TGCGCCAGCAGCCAAGGGGTTTGGGAGAGCATTCAGTACTTC
TRBV5-8	15	TRBJ2-1	once	TRBD2	CASSLVAGPYNEQFF	TGTGCCAGCAGCTTGGTAGCGGGGCCTTACAATGAGCAGTTCTTC
TRBV28	14	TRBJ1-1	.	.	CASSLGTRNTEAFF	TGTGCCAGCAGTTTAGGGACACGGAACACTGAAGCTTTCTTT
TRBV27	15	TRBJ1-6	.	.	CASSLTGTWNSPLHF	TGTGCCAGCAGTTTAACAGGAACTTGGAATTCACCCCTCCACTTT
TRBV5-1	13	TRBJ2-7	.	TRBD1	CASSSTPTGEQYF	TGCGCCAGCAGCTCTACACCGACAGGGGAGCAGTACTTC
TRBV7-2	15	TRBJ1-6	.	.	CASSLGTDYNSPLHF	TGTGCCAGCAGCTTAGGGACAGACTATAATTCACCCCTCCACTTT
TRBV6-2/TRBV6-3	15	TRBJ1-6	once	.	CASSTRTAANSPLHF	TGTGCCAGCAGTACGAGGACAGCGGCTAATTCACCCCTCCACTTT
TRBV19	13	TRBJ1-2	.	.	CASSISGIYGYTF	TGTGCCAGTAGCATTTCGGGAATCTATGGCTACACCTTC
TRBV5-4	14	TRBJ1-2	.	.	CASSLGEGAGGYTF	TGTGCCAGCAGCTTGGGGGAAGGGGCCGGGGGCTACACCTTC
TRBV13	13	TRBJ1-1	.	.	CASSLQGNTEAFF	TGTGCCAGCAGCCTACAGGGGAACACTGAAGCTTTCTTT
TRBV5-1	15	TRBJ2-3	.	TRBD1	CASSPRTGETDTQYF	TGCGCCAGCAGCCCGAGGACAGGGGAGACAGATACGCAGTATTTT
TRBV9	13	TRBJ1-2	.	TRBD1	CASRDRENYGYTF	TGTGCCAGCCGGGACAGGGAAAACTATGGCTACACCTTC
TRBV19	16	TRBJ2-7	.	.	CASSIPSRTGAYEQYF	TGTGCCAGTAGTATCCCTTCCAGGACGGGAGCCTACGAGCAGTACTTC
TRBV6-5	14	TRBJ1-4	.	.	CASSPGGLGEKLFF	TGTGCCAGCAGCCCGGGCGGACTTGGGGAAAAACTGTTTTTT
TRBV6-5	13	TRBJ1-1	.	.	CASSYRGAAEAFF	TGTGCCAGCAGTTACAGAGGTGCAGCTGAAGCTTTCTTT
TRBV7-8	13	TRBJ1-1	.	.	CASSLGVQGEAFF	TGTGCCAGCAGCTTAGGGGTCCAGGGGGAAGCTTTCTTT
TRBV25-1	15	TRBJ1-4	.	.	CASSPSGTIPEKLFF	TGTGCCAGCAGTCCTTCCGGGACAATTCCCGAAAAACTGTTTTTT
TRBV19	15	TRBJ1-4	.	TRBD1	CASQGQMTTNEKLFF	TGTGCCAGCCAGGGACAGATGACAACTAATGAAAAACTGTTTTTT
TRBV5-4	17	TRBJ2-1	.	TRBD2	CASSPKTSGGVDNEQFF	TGTGCCAGCAGCCCCAAGACTAGCGGGGGGGTTGACAATGAGCAGTTCTTC
TRBV6-2/TRBV6-3	14	TRBJ2-3	once	.	CASSYWASTDTQYF	TGTGCCAGCAGTTACTGGGCTTCCACAGATACGCAGTATTTT
TRBV2	14	TRBJ1-4	once	.	CASSGGQVPEKLFF	TGTGCCAGCAGTGGGGGGCAGGTGCCTGAAAAACTGTTTTTT
TRBV28	15	TRBJ2-7	.	TRBD2	CASRRFSGLAGEQYF	TGTGCCAGCAGGAGATTTTCGGGACTAGCGGGCGAGCAGTACTTC
TRBV11-2	15	TRBJ2-7	.	TRBD1	CASSLEGTVSGEQYF	TGTGCCAGCAGCTTAGAAGGGACAGTATCAGGCGAGCAGTACTTC
TRBV4-2	13	TRBJ2-7	once	TRBD1	CASSRGPLYEQYF	TGTGCCAGCAGCAGGGGGCCGCTTTACGAGCAGTACTTC
TRBV7-2	17	TRBJ2-3	.	TRBD2	CASSPSPASGRADTQYF	TGTGCCAGCAGCCCCTCCCCGGCTAGCGGGAGAGCAGATACGCAGTATTTT
TRBV19	15	TRBJ2-6	.	.	CASTSKSHGANVLTF	TGTGCCAGTACCTCTAAATCGCACGGGGCCAACGTCCTGACTTTC
TRBV3-1/TRBV3-2	16	TRBJ2-3	.	TRBD2	CASSRTGGGSTDTQYF	TGTGCCAGCAGCCGTACGGGCGGGGGAAGCACAGATACGCAGTATTTT
TRBV6-5	16	TRBJ2-2	.	.	CASSYRAAGGTGELFF	TGTGCCAGCAGTTACCGGGCCGCGGGCGGCACCGGGGAGCTGTTTTTT
TRBV5-5	13	TRBJ1-5	.	.	CASSLKGNQPQHF	TGTGCCAGCAGCTTGAAGGGGAATCAGCCCCAGCATTTT
TRBV3-1/TRBV3-2	15	TRBJ2-5	.	TRBD1	CASSQEGQGLETQYF	TGTGCCAGCAGCCAAGAAGGACAGGGGCTGGAGACCCAGTACTTC
TRBV11-2	15	TRBJ2-7	.	.	CASRTSRGTYYEQYF	TGTGCCAGCAGAACAAGTCGGGGGACCTACTACGAGCAGTACTTC